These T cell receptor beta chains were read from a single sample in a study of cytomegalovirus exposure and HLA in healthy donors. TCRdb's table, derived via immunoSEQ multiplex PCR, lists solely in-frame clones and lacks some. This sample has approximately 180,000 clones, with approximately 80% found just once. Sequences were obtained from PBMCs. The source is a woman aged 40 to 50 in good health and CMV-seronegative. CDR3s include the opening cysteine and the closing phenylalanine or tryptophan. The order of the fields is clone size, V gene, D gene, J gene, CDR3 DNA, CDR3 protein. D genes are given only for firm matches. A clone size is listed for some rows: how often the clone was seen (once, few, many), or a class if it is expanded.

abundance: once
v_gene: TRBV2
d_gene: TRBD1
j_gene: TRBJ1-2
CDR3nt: TGTGCCAGCAACGACCGGGACAGGGTTGGCTACACCTTC
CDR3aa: CASNDRDRVGYTF

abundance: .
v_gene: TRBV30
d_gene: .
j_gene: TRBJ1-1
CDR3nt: TGTGCTACGGGGGGCTTGGGGACTGAAGCTTTCTTT
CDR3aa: CATGGLGTEAFF

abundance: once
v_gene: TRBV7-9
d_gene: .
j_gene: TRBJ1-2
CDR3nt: TGTGCCAGCAGCTTAGACAGGACCAGCTATGGCTACACCTTC
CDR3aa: CASSLDRTSYGYTF

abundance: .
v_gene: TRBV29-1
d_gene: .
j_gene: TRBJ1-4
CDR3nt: TGCAGCGTGGGACACGGGACTAATGAAAAACTGTTTTTT
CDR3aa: CSVGHGTNEKLFF

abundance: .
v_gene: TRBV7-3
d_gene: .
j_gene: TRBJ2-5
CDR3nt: TGTGCCAGCAGCTTATACGCGGGCGGTGAGACCCAGTACTTC
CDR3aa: CASSLYAGGETQYF

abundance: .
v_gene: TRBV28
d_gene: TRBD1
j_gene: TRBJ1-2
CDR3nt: TGTGCCAGCAGTCACCCCTTAGGGGGCGCCTATGGCTACACCTTC
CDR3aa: CASSHPLGGAYGYTF

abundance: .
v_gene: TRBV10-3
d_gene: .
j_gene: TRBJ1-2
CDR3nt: TGTGCCATCAGTGAGGACAGGACCTATGGCTACACCTTC
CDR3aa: CAISEDRTYGYTF

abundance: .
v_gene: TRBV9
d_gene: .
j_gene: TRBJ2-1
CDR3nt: TGTGCCAGCAGCGTAGGCGGGATCAACAATGAGCAGTTCTTC
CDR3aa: CASSVGGINNEQFF

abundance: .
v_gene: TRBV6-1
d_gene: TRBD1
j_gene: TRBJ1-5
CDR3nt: TGTGCCAGCAGAGAAACCCTCGGACAGGGGCTTCAGCCCCAGCATTTT
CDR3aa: CASRETLGQGLQPQHF

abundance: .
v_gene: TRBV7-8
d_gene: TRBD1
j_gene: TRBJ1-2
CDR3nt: TGTGCCAGCAGCCGGGAGGGGGCCCTCTATGGCTACACCTTC
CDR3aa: CASSREGALYGYTF

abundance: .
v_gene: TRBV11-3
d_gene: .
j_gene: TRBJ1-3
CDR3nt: TGTGCCAGCAGCTTAGATCTGCGGGGGTTACCTGGAAACACCATATATTTT
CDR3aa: CASSLDLRGLPGNTIYF

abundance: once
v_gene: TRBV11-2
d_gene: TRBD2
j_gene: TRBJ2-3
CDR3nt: TGTGCCAGCAGCTCTAGCGGGAGAGAGACAGATACGCAGTATTTT
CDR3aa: CASSSSGRETDTQYF

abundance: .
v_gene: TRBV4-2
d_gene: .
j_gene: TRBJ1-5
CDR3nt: TGTGCCAGCAGCCAAGTCGGGGCAGGGACAAGTCAGCCCCAGCATTTT
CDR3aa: CASSQVGAGTSQPQHF

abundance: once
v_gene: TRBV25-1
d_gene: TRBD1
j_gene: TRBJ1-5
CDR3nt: TGTGCCAGCGGACAGGGGGACAATCAGCCCCAGCATTTT
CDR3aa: CASGQGDNQPQHF

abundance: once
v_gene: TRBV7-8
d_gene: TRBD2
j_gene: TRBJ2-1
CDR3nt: TGTGCCAGCAGCTTGGGACTAGCGAATGAGCAGTTCTTC
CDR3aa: CASSLGLANEQFF

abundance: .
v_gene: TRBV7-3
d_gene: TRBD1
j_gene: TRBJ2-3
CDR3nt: TGTGCCAGCAGCTACGGACAGGGGGGCACAGATACGCAGTATTTT
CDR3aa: CASSYGQGGTDTQYF

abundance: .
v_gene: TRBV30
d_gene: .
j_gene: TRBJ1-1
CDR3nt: TGTGCCTGGAACCGGCAGGGCAACACTGAAGCTTTCTTT
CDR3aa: CAWNRQGNTEAFF

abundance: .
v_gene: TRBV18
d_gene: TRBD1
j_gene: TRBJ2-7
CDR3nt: TGTGCCAGCTCACCGACAGGGACCTACGAGCAGTACTTC
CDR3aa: CASSPTGTYEQYF

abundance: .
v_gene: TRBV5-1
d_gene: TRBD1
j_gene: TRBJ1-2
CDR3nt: TGCGCCAGCAGCACCAACGGACAGGGAACCTATGGCTACACCTTC
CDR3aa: CASSTNGQGTYGYTF

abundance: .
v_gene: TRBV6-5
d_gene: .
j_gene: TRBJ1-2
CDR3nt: TGTGCCAGCAGTTCAATGGGGCAGAACACCTTC
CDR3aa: CASSSMGQNTF

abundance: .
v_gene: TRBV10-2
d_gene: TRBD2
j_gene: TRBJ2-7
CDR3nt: TGCGCCAGCAGTGGACTAGCGGGAGGATCCTACGAGCAGTACTTC
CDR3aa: CASSGLAGGSYEQYF

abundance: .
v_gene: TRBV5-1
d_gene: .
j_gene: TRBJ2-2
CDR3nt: TGCGCCAGCAGCTTGGGGTCAGGCACCGGGGAGCTGTTTTTT
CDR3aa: CASSLGSGTGELFF

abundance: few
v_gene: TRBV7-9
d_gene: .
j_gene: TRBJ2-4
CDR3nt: TGTGCCAGCAGCTTGCTTGAACGGGTAAACATTCAGTACTTC
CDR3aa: CASSLLERVNIQYF

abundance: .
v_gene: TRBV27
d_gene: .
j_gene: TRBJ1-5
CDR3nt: TGTGCCAGCAGTTTAGGGCGCGATCAGCCCCAGCATTTT
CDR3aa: CASSLGRDQPQHF

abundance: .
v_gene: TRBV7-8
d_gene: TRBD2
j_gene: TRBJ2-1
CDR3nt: TGTGCCAGCAGCTTAGCGGGTCTAGCGGGCCCTAAGCAGTTCTTC
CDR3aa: CASSLAGLAGPKQFF

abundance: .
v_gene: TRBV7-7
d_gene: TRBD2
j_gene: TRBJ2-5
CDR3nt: TGTGCCAGCAGCCCGCTGGGAGGGGAGACCCAGTACTTC
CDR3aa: CASSPLGGETQYF

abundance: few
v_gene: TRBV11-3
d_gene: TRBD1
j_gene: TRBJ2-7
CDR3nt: TGTGCCAGCAGCTCCATCGGACAGGGGGTCGAGCAGTACTTC
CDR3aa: CASSSIGQGVEQYF

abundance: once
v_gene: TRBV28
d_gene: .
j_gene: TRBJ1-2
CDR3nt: TGTGCCAGCACCTGGCCCCAAGCTAACTATGGCTACACCTTC
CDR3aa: CASTWPQANYGYTF

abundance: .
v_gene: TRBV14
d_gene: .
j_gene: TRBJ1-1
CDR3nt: TGTGCCAGCAGCCAAGATTTGGGGGGGAACACTGAAGCTTTCTTT
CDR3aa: CASSQDLGGNTEAFF

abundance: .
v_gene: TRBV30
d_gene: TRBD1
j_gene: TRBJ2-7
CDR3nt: TGTGCCTGGAGCCCGGACAGGGTATCCTACGAGCAGTACTTC
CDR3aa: CAWSPDRVSYEQYF

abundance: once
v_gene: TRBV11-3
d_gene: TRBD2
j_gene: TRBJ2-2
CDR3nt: TGTGCCAGCAGCTCCACCGGGACTAGCTTCGCCGGGGAGCTGTTTTTT
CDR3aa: CASSSTGTSFAGELFF

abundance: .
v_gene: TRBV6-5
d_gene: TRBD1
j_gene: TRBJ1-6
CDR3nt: TGTGCCAGCAGTGCGACAGGGGCGGTCAATTCACCCCTCCACTTT
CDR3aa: CASSATGAVNSPLHF

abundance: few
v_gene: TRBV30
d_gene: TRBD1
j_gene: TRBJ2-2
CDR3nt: TGTGCCTGGAGGCCCGGGACAGGGGGCACCGGGGAGCTGTTTTTT
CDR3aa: CAWRPGTGGTGELFF

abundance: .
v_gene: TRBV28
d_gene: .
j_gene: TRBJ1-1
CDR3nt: TGTGCCAGCAGACCCACAGGGTACACTGAAGCTTTCTTT
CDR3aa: CASRPTGYTEAFF

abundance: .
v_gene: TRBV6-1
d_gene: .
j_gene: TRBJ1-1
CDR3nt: TGTGCCAGCAGCCTGAGCTCCACTGAAGCTTTCTTT
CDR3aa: CASSLSSTEAFF

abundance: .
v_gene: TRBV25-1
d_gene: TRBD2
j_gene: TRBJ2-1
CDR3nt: TGTGCCAGCAGTGTGGCGGGAGGTTTATATGAGCAGTTCTTC
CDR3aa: CASSVAGGLYEQFF

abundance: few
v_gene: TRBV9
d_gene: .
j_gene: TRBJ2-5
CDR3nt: TGTGCCAGCAGCGCCTCCGTAGCGGACCTCCGGGAGACCCAGTACTTC
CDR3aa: CASSASVADLRETQYF

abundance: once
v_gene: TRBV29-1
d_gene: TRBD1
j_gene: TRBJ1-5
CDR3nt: TGCAGCGAGGGACAGGGATTAAGTCAGCCCCAGCATTTT
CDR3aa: CSEGQGLSQPQHF

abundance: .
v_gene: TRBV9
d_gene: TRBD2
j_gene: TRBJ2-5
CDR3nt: TGTGCCAGCAGCCTGGGACTAGCGGGGAAGGCAGAGACCCAGTACTTC
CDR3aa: CASSLGLAGKAETQYF

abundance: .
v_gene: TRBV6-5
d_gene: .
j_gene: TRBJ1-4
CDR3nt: TGTGCCAGCAGTTATTCCGCAACTAATGAAAAACTGTTTTTT
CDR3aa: CASSYSATNEKLFF

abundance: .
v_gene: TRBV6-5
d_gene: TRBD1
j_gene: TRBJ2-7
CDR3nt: TGTGCCAGCAGTTTAAACCCAGGGGGCGGACCCTACGAGCAGTACTTC
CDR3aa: CASSLNPGGGPYEQYF